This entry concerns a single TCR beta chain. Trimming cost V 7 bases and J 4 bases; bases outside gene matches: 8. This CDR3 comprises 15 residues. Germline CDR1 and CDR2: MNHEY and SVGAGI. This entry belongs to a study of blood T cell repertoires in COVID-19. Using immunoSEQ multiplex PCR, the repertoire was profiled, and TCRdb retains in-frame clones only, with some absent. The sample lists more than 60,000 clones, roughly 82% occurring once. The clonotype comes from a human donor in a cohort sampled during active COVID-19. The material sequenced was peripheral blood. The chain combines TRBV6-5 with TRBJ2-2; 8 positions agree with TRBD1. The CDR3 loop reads CASTSGGAGTGELFF. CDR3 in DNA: TGTGCCAGCACCTCAGGGGGCGCGGGCACCGGGGAGCTGTTTTTT.